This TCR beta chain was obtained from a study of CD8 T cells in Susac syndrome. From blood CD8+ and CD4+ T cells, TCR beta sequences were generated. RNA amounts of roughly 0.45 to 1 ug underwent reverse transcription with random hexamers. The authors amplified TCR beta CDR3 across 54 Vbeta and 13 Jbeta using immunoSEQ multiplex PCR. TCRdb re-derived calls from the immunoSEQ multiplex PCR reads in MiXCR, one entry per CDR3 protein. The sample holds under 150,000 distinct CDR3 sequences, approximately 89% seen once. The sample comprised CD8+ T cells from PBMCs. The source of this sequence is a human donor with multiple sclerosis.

The CDR3 here is CASSLGRDHTDTQYF. The CDR3 DNA is TGTGCCAGCAGCCTGGGGAGAGACCACACAGATACGCAGTATTTT. The chain recombines TRBV6-5 with TRBJ2-3; a possible D gene is TRBD2 (5 bases). Per the germline V gene, CDR1 is MNHEY and CDR2 is SVGAGI. Trimming took off 6 bases at V and 2 bases at J, with 15 bases between the two ends. CDR3 size: 15 residues.